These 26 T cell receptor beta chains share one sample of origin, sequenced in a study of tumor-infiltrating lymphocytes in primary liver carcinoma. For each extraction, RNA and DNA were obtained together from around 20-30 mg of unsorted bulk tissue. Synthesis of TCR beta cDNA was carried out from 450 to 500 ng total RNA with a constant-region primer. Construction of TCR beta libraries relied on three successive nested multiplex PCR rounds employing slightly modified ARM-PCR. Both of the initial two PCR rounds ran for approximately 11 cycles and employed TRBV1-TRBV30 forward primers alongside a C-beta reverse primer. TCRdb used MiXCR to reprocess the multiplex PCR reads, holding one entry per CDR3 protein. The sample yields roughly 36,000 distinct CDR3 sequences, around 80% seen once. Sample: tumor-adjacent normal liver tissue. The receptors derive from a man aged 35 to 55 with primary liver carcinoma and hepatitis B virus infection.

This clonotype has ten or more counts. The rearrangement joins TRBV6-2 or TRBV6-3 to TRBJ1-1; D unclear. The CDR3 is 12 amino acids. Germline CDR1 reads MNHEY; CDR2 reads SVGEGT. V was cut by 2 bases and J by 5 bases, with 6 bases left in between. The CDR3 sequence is CASSYRETEAFF. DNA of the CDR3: TGTGCCAGCAGTTACAGGGAAACTGAAGCTTTCTTT.

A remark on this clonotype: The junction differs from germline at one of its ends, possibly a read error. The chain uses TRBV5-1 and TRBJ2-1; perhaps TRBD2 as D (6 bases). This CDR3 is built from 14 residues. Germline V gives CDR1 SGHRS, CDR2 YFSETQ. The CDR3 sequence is CVSSFSGAYDEQFF. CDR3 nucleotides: TGCGTCAGCAGCTTTTCGGGAGCGTACGATGAGCAGTTCTTC.

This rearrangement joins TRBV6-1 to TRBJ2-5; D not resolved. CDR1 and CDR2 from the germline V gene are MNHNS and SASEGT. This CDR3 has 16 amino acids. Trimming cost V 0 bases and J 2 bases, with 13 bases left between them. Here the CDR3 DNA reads TGTGCCAGCAGTGAAGCACTTGGACGGATACAAGAGACCCAGTACTTC. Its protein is CASSEALGRIQETQYF.

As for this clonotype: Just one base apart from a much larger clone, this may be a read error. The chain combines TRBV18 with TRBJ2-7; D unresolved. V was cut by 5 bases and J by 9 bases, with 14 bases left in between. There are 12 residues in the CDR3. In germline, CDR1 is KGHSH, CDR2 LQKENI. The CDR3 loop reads CASSVDSVGQYF. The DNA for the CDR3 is TGTGCCAGCTCAGTCGATTCCGTCGGGCAGTACTTC.

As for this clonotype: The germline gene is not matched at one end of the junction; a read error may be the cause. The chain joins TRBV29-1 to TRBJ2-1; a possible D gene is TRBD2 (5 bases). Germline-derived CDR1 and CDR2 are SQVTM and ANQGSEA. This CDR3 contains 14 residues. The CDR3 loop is CIVVLTIWINEQFF. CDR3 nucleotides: TGCATCGTTGTATTGACTATCTGGATAAATGAGCAGTTCTTC.

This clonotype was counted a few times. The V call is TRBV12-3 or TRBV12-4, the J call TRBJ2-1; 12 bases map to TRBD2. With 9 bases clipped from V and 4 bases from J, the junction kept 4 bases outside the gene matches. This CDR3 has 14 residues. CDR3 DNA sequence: TGTGCCAGTGTGACTAGCGGGAGTTACAATGAGCAGTTCTTC. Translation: CASVTSGSYNEQFF.

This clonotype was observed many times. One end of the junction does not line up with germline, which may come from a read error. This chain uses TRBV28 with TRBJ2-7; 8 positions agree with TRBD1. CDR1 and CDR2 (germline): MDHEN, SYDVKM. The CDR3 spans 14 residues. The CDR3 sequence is CAGSLRTGLNEQYF. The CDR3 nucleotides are TGTGCCGGCAGTTTAAGGACAGGGCTGAACGAGCAGTACTTC.

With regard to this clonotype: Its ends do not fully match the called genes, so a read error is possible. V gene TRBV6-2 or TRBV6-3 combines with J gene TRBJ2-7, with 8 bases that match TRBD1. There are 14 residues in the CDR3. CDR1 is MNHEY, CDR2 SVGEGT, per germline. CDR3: CARSYLGQGYEQYF. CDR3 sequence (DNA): TGTGCCAGAAGTTACTTAGGACAGGGCTACGAACAGTACTTC.

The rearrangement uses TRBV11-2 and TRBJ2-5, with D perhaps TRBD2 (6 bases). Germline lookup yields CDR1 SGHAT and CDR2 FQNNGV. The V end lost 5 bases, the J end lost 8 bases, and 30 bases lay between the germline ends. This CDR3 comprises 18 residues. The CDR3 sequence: CASSPNSIQATGRETQYF. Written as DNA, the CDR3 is TGTGCCAGCAGCCCTAACTCAATCCAGGCTACTGGGCGGGAAACCCAGTACTTC. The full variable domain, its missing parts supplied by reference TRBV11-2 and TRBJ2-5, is EAGVAQSPRYKIIEKRQSVAFWCNPISGHATLYWYQQILGQGPKLLIQFQNNGVVDDSQLPKDRFSAERLKGVDSTLKIQPAKLEDSAVYLCASSPNSIQATGRETQYFGPGTRLLVL.

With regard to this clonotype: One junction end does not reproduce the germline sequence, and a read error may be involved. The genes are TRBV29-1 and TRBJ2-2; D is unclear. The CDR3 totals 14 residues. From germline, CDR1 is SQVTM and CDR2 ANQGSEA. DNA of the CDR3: TGCAGCATGCTGAGCAGCCTGAACATCGGGGAGCTGTTTTTT. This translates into CSMLSSLNIGELFF.

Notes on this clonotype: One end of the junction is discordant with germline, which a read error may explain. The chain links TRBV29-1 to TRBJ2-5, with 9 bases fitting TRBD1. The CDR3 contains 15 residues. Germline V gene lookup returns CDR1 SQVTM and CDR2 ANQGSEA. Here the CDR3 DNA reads TGCAGTGTTGATGCGGACAGGGGACGAGCAGAGACCCAGTACTTC. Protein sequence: CSVDADRGRAETQYF.

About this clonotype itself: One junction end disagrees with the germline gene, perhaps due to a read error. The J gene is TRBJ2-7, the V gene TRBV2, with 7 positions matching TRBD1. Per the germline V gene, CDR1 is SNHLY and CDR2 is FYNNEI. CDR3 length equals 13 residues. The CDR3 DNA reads TGTGCCAGTAGAAAGGGACAGACCTACGAGCTGTACTTC. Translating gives CASRKGQTYELYF.

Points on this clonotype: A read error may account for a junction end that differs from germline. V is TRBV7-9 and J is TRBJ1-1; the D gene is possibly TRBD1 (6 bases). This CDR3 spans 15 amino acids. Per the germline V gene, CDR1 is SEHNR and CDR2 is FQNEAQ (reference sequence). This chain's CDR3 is CASRLERGVNAEAFF. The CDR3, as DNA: TGTGCCAGCAGATTAGAAAGGGGGGTGAACGCTGAAGCTTTCTTT. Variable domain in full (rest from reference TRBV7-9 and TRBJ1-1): DTGVSQNPRHKITKRGQNVTFRCDPISEHNRLYWYRQTLGQGPEFLTYFQNEAQLEKSRLLSDRFSAERPKGSFSTLEIQRTEQGDSAMYLCASRLERGVNAEAFFGQGTRLTVV.

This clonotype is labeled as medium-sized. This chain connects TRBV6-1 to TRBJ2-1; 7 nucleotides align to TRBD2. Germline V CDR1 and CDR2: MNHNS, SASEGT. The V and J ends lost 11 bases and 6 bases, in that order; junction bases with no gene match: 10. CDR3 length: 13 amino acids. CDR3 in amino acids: CAGEEGLSNEQFF. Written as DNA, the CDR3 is TGTGCCGGCGAGGAGGGACTAAGCAATGAGCAGTTCTTC.

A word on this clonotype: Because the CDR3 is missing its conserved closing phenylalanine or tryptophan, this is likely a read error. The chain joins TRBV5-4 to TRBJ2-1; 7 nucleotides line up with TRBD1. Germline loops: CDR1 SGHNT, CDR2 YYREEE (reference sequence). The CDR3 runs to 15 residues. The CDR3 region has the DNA TGTGCCAACAGCTTAGTAGGGGGCGCCTACAATGAGCAGTTCTCC. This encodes CANSLVGGAYNEQFS.

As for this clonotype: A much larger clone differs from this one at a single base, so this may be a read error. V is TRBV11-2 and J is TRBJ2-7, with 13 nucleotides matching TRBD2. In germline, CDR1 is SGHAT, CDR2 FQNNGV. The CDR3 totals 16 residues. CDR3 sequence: CASKGPGTSGMYEQCF. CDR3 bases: TGTGCCAGCAAGGGTCCCGGGACTAGCGGGATGTACGAGCAGTGCTTC.

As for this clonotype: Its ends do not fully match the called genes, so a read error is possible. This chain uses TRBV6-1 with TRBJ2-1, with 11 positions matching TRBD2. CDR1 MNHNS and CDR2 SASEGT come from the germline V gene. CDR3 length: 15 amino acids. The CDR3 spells CASRGRLAGLYEQLF. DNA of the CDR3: TGTGCCAGCAGAGGGCGACTAGCGGGGCTTTATGAACAGTTATTC.

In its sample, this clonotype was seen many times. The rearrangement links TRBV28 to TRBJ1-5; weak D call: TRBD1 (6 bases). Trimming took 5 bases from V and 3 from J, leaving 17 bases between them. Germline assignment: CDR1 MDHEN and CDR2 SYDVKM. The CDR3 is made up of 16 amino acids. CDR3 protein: CASSPLYSGDNQPQHF. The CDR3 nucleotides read TGTGCCAGCAGTCCTCTATACTCAGGGGACAATCAGCCCCAGCATTTT. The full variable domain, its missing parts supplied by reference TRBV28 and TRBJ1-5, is DVKVTQSSRYLVKRTGEKVFLECVQDMDHENMFWYRQDPGLGLRLIYFSYDVKMKEKGDIPEGYSVSREKKERFSLILESASTNQTSMYLCASSPLYSGDNQPQHFGDGTRLSIL.

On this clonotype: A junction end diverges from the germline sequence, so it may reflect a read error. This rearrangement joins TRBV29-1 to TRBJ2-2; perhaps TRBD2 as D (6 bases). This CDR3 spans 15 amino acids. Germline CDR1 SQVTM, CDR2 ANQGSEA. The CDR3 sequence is CSVVTSGAYTEELFF. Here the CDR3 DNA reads TGCAGCGTTGTCACATCGGGAGCGTACACCGAGGAGCTGTTTTTT.

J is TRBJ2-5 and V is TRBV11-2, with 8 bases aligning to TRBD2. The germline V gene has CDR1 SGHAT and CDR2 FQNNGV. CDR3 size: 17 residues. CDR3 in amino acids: CESILRLASDSSETQYF. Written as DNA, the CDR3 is TGTGAGAGCATCTTAAGACTAGCGAGTGACTCGAGCGAGACCCAGTACTTC.

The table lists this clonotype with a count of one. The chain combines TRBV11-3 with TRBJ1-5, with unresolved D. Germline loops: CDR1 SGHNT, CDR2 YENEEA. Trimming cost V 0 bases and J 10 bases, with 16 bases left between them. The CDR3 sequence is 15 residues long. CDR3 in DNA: TGTGCCAGCAGCTTAGATCTGGGGATGGCCCAACCCCAGCATTTT. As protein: CASSLDLGMAQPQHF.

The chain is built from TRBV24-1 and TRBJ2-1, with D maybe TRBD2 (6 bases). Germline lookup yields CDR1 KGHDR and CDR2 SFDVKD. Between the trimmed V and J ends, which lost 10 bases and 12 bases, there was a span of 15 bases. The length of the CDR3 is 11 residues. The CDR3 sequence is CATGRDDTQFF. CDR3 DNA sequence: TGTGCCACGGGGCGGGATGATACGCAGTTCTTC.

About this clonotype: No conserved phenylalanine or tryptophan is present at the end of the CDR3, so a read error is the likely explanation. CDR3 sequence: CANSLSGGYTEAFL. Here the CDR3 DNA reads TGCGCCAACAGCTTGTCGGGGGGCTACACTGAAGCTTTCTTA. The V gene is TRBV5-1, the J gene TRBJ1-1; a weak D match, TRBD1 (6 bases). Germline assignment: CDR1 SGHRS and CDR2 YFSETQ. The CDR3 covers 14 residues.

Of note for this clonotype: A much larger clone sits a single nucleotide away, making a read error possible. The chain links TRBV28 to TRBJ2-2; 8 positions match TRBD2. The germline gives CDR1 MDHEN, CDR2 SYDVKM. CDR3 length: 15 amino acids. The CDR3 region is CVSSYRAGGAGELFF. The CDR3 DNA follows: TGTGTCAGCAGTTACAGGGCGGGAGGCGCCGGGGAGCTGTTTTTT.

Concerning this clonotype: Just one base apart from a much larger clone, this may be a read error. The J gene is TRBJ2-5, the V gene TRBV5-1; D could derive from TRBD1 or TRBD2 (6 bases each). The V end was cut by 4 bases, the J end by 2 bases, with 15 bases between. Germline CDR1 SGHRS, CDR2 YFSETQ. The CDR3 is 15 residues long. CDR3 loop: CASSVRGPLQETQYF. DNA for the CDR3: TGCGCCAGCAGCGTTCGGGGGCCATTACAAGAGACCCAGTACTTC.

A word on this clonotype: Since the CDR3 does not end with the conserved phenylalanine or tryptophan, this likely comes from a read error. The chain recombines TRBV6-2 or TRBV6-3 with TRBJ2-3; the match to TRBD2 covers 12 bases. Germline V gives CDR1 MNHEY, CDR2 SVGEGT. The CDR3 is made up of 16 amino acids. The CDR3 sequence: CASSYLAGGPTDAQYS. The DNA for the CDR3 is TGTGCCAGCAGTTACCTAGCGGGAGGGCCGACAGATGCGCAGTATTCT.